Below are 2 T cell receptor beta chains sequenced from a single sample in a study of shared clonotypes between healthy human individuals. Sequencing used immunoSEQ multiplex PCR; TCRdb keeps in-frame clones, though not all of them. The table records hundreds of thousands of clones, about 95% of them present only once. The specimen was naive CD4+ T cells sorted from blood. Documented subset: CD45RA+ positively selected. The receptor set was obtained from a woman aged 25 to 39 in good health.

V usage is TRBV29-1 and J usage is TRBJ1-1; 7 bases are shared with TRBD1. This CDR3 has 13 residues. Germline loops: CDR1 SQVTM, CDR2 ANQGSEA. V lost 8 bases to trimming and J lost 1 base; unmatched junction nucleotides: 7. CDR3 sequence reads: CSSRQGPNTEAFF. CDR3 sequence (DNA): TGCAGCTCTAGACAGGGCCCGAACACTGAAGCTTTCTTT.

The V call is TRBV28, the J call TRBJ2-7, with D perhaps matching TRBD1 (6 bases). The CDR3 totals 13 residues. V dropped 4 bases and J dropped 10 bases, with 17 bases sitting between them. CDR1 and CDR2 from the germline V gene are MDHEN and SYDVKM. Written as DNA, the CDR3 is TGTGCCAGCAGTTCGGCACCCACAGGGTCCCAGTACTTC. It is translated as CASSSAPTGSQYF.